This T cell receptor beta chain was documented in a study of shared clonotypes between healthy human individuals. Background on the study: Contributing individuals were two females and a few males aged 18 to 49. CD4 naive and memory got three plates each, CD8 naive two, CD8 memory one.

Naive CD8 cells were CD45RO-negative, positively selected for CCR7, excluding terminally differentiated effector memory CD45RA+ cells. Free of recent acute infections or vaccinations, the donors were healthy HIV-negative adults. The count of this clone is one. Generated by immunoSEQ multiplex PCR, the TCRdb table keeps only in-frame clones and is missing some. The profile shows 1.5 million to 2.5 million clones, roughly 95% of them singletons. CDR1 and CDR2 (germline): SEHNR, FQNEAQ (reference sequence). This CDR3 has 15 residues. V lost 3 bases, J lost 2 bases, and 12 bases lay in between. The sample comprised naive CD8+ T cells sorted from blood. The receptor's source is a man aged 18-30 years in good health. The chain combines TRBV7-9 with TRBJ2-3, with D possibly TRBD2 on 6 matching bases. CDR3 residues: CASSLALDYTDTQYF. CDR3 coding DNA: TGTGCCAGCAGCTTGGCGTTGGACTACACAGATACGCAGTATTTT.